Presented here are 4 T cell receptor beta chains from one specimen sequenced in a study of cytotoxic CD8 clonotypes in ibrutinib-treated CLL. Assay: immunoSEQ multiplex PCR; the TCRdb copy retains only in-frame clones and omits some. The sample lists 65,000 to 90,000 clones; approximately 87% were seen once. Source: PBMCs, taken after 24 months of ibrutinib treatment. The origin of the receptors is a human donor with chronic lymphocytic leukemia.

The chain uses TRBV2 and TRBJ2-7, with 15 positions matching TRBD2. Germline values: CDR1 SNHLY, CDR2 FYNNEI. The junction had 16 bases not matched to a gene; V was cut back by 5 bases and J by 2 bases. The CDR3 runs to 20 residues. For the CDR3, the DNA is TGTGCCAGCAGTCCGGACATCGCAGGGACTAGCGGGAGGCTGACCTACGAGCAGTACTTC. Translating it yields CASSPDIAGTSGRLTYEQYF.

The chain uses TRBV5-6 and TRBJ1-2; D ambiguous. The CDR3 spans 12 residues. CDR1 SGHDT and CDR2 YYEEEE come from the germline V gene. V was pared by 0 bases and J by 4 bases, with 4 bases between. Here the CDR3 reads CASSLGLYGYTF. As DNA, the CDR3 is TGTGCCAGCAGCTTGGGACTCTATGGCTACACCTTC.

CDR3 amino acids: CASSQETTLGEQFF. The CDR3 nucleotides read TGTGCCAGCAGCCAGGAGACAACGTTGGGTGAGCAGTTCTTC. The chain recombines TRBV14 with TRBJ2-1; D gene unclear. The germline CDR1 and CDR2 sequences are SGHDN and FVKESK. V lost 3 bases, J lost 9 bases, and 15 bases lay in between. The CDR3 loop spans 14 amino acids.

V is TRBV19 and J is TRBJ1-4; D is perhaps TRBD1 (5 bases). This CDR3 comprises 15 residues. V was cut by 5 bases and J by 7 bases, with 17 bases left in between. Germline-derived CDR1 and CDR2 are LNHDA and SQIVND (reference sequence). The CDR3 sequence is CASSSPQGTSEKLFF. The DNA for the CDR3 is TGTGCCAGTAGTTCCCCGCAGGGTACGAGTGAAAAACTGTTTTTT.